This TCR beta chain was sequenced for a study of blood T cell repertoires in COVID-19. Whole-study context: Sites in the United States, Italy and Spain provided acute and convalescent COVID-19 samples. PBMCs, B-cell-depleted T cells, or T cells provided the cDNA or gDNA that made up the material.

Germline-derived CDR1 and CDR2 are SGHAT and FQNNGV. Trimming removed 3 bases from V and 2 bases from J; junction bases left unmatched: 3. The CDR3 is 15 residues long. TCRdb keeps only in-frame clones here, not all; method: immunoSEQ multiplex PCR. The table has about 85,000 clones, approximately 90% seen once; the top ten hold around 2.5%. The sample taken for sequencing was peripheral blood. The TCR originated in a human donor with active COVID-19. The donor label of this sample is uncertain. The chain combines TRBV11-2 with TRBJ1-2; 10 nucleotides align to TRBD1. The CDR3 DNA is TGTGCCAGCAGCTTCGGGACAGGGGCCAACTATGGCTACACCTTC. Protein: CASSFGTGANYGYTF.